This T cell receptor beta chain was captured in a study of blood T cell repertoires in COVID-19. Study-wide background: Sites in the United States, Italy and Spain provided acute and convalescent COVID-19 samples.

Measured with immunoSEQ multiplex PCR; TCRdb has only the in-frame clones, and not every one. The profile shows 300,000 or so clones, over 70% of them singletons. Trimming took off 4 bases at V and 1 base at J, with 11 bases between the two ends. CDR3 length equals 14 residues. CDR1 is GTSNPN, CDR2 SVGIG, per germline (reference sequence). The source material was peripheral blood. The chain carries TRBV30 and TRBJ1-3; D is possibly TRBD1 (5 bases). The clonotype originates from a woman aged 50 to 60 with acute or convalescent COVID-19. The CDR3 spells CAWNSRESGNTIYF. CDR3 nucleotides: TGTGCCTGGAATAGCAGGGAATCTGGAAACACCATATATTTT.